Presented here are 14 T cell receptor beta chains from one specimen sequenced in a study of cytomegalovirus exposure and HLA in healthy donors. The PCR was carried out with 60 Vbeta primers and 13 Jbeta primers. Profiling relied on immunoSEQ multiplex PCR, and the TCRdb table lists in-frame clones only, not all of them. This sample's clone table lists over 90,000 clones. The sequencing sample was made of PBMCs. These receptors all stem from a man aged 40-49 years in good health and CMV-seronegative.

This chain links TRBV5-1 with TRBJ2-2; 11 bases fit TRBD1. Germline V gives CDR1 SGHRS, CDR2 YFSETQ. The CDR3 is 15 amino acids. J lost 5 bases, V lost 4 bases, and 4 bases had no gene match. The CDR3 protein is CASSQGQGVTGELFF. The CDR3 bases are TGCGCCAGCAGCCAGGGACAGGGGGTGACCGGGGAGCTGTTTTTT.

Concerning this clone: At one of its ends the junction is not consistent with the germline gene, which may arise from a read error. This sequence joins TRBV7-9 and TRBJ2-3; 7 bases match TRBD1. Germline CDR1 is SEHNR and CDR2 is FQNEAQ (reference sequence). This CDR3 contains 14 residues. The CDR3 DNA reads TGTGCCAGCACCTTACAGGGGAGCACAGATACGCAGTATTTT. Encoded protein: CASTLQGSTDTQYF.

The chain couples TRBV6-1 to TRBJ2-3, with a tentative D call TRBD2 (6 bases). This CDR3 contains 14 residues. V gave up 6 bases and J gave up 0 bases, with 10 bases separating them. CDR1 MNHNS and CDR2 SASEGT come from the germline V gene. The CDR3 sequence: CASSESGSTDTQYF. The CDR3 coding sequence is TGTGCCAGCAGCGAAAGCGGGAGCACAGATACGCAGTATTTT.

The rearrangement links TRBV18 to TRBJ1-4; 7 positions agree with TRBD1. V was clipped by 2 bases and J by 7 bases; unmatched bases: 7. The CDR3 is 15 amino acids. The germline gives CDR1 KGHSH, CDR2 LQKENI. The CDR3 DNA reads TGTGCCAGCTCACCATACCGGGACAGCGTTGAAAAACTGTTTTTT. Its protein product is CASSPYRDSVEKLFF.

This sequence joins TRBV15 and TRBJ2-1; perhaps TRBD2 as D (5 bases). The germline V gene encodes CDR1 LNHNV and CDR2 YYDKDF (reference sequence). V gave up 0 bases and J gave up 12 bases, with 18 bases separating them. This CDR3 is 15 amino acids long. This CDR3 is CATSREAESGSGQFF. The CDR3, as DNA: TGTGCCACCAGCAGAGAAGCGGAGAGTGGATCTGGGCAGTTCTTC.

This chain uses TRBV6-1 with TRBJ1-1; D ambiguous. Germline loops: CDR1 MNHNS, CDR2 SASEGT. The CDR3 is 11 amino acids. Trimming took 10 bases from V and 11 from J, leaving 17 bases between them. The CDR3 here is CATLRAQAAFF. The CDR3 nucleotides are TGTGCCACCCTAAGAGCCCAAGCGGCTTTCTTT.

Note on this clone: This same CDR3 is encoded by further DNA sequences in the sample. The J gene is TRBJ1-5, the V gene TRBV4-3; the D is unclear. Germline V CDR1 and CDR2: LGHNA, YSLEER. This CDR3 has 13 residues. V was pared by 0 bases and J by 6 bases, with 6 bases between. The CDR3 nucleotides read TGCGCCAGCAGCCAAGATCTGAGTCAGCCCCAGCATTTT. Translation: CASSQDLSQPQHF.

The CDR3 is CAISVKGGDTEAFF. CDR3 nucleotides: TGTGCCATCAGTGTGAAAGGAGGGGACACTGAAGCTTTCTTT. The genes are TRBV10-3 and TRBJ1-1; D is perhaps TRBD1 (5 bases). This CDR3 contains 14 residues. Germline lookup yields CDR1 ENHRY and CDR2 SYGVKD. Trimming removed 4 bases from V and 3 bases from J, with 12 bases in between.

This rearrangement joins TRBV19 to TRBJ1-4; D call uncertain. In germline, CDR1 is LNHDA, CDR2 SQIVND (reference sequence). V gave up 7 bases and J gave up 0 bases, with 15 bases separating them. The length of the CDR3 is 16 residues. This chain's CDR3 is CASTRGEEATNEKLFF. CDR3 nucleotides: TGTGCCAGTACGCGCGGTGAGGAAGCAACTAATGAAAAACTGTTTTTT.

This chain uses TRBV4-1 with TRBJ2-5; 10 nucleotides align to TRBD1. The ends lost 4 bases at V and 4 bases at J; junction bases unmatched: 15. Germline V CDR1 and CDR2: MGHRA, YSYEKL. The CDR3 contains 18 residues. This chain's CDR3 is CASSRTSSGTGEVETQYF. CDR3 in DNA: TGCGCCAGCAGCCGTACCTCATCTGGGACAGGGGAGGTAGAGACCCAGTACTTC.

This sequence joins TRBV10-3 and TRBJ2-2; 8 bases line up with TRBD2. The CDR3 is made up of 16 amino acids. Germline CDR1 and CDR2: ENHRY and SYGVKD. The J segment lost 0 bases and the V segment lost 6 bases, leaving 6 bases of the junction unmatched. Here the CDR3 reads CAIRGLAGANTGELFF. The CDR3 region has the DNA TGTGCCATCAGAGGACTAGCCGGCGCGAACACCGGGGAGCTGTTTTTT.

The J gene is TRBJ2-7, the V gene TRBV9, with a possible D match to TRBD2 (6 bases). The germline V gene has CDR1 SGDLS and CDR2 YYNGEE. CDR3 size: 15 residues. V was cut by 5 bases and J by 0 bases, with 15 bases left in between. CDR3 in amino acids: CASSQSGSPSYEQYF. The CDR3, as DNA: TGTGCCAGCAGTCAAAGCGGGTCCCCCTCCTACGAGCAGTACTTC. Full variable domain (rest looked up from reference TRBV9 and TRBJ2-7): DSGVTQTPKHLITATGQRVTLRCSPRSGDLSVYWYQQSLDQGLQFLIQYYNGEERAKGNILERFSAQQFPDLHSELNLSSLELGDSALYFCASSQSGSPSYEQYFGPGTRLTVT.

The genes are TRBV30 and TRBJ2-7, with 9 bases lining up with TRBD2. The CDR3 totals 15 residues. The germline V gene has CDR1 GTSNPN and CDR2 SVGIG (reference sequence). V trimming: 0 bases; J trimming: 6 bases; junction bases outside the gene matches: 9. CDR3 protein: CAWSVPGLASFEQYF. Here the CDR3 DNA reads TGTGCCTGGAGTGTACCGGGACTAGCATCGTTCGAGCAGTACTTC.

The CDR3 sequence is CASQSGTEYEQYF. The DNA for the CDR3 is TGTGCCAGCCAGTCCGGGACAGAGTACGAGCAGTACTTC. The chain carries TRBV6-5 and TRBJ2-5; TRBD1 matches at 7 bases. The DNA end is more similar to TRBJ2-7, so the J call may be wrong. This CDR3 comprises 13 residues. Germline lookup yields CDR1 MNHEY and CDR2 SVGAGI.